The 31 T cell receptor beta chains below were found in one sample sequenced in a study of cytomegalovirus exposure and HLA in healthy donors. PCR amplification relied on 60 Vbeta primers (plus 13 Jbeta primers). Here immunoSEQ multiplex PCR was the method, and the copy in TCRdb shows in-frame clones only, minus some. The table records 150,000 to 200,000 clones, roughly 87% of them present only once. Sequenced input: PBMCs. All receptors derive from a woman between 50 and 59 years old in good health and CMV-seronegative.

The gene calls are TRBV2 and TRBJ2-5, with TRBD2 identical over 10 bases. The CDR3 extends over 15 amino acids. With 4 bases clipped from V and 7 bases from J, the junction kept 9 bases outside the gene matches. The germline CDR1 and CDR2 sequences are SNHLY and FYNNEI. The CDR3 DNA reads as TGTGCCAGCAGTGGGCCTAGCGGGGGAGCTGGGACCCAGTACTTC. This encodes CASSGPSGGAGTQYF. The whole variable domain, filled in from reference TRBV2 and TRBJ2-5, reads EPEVTQTPSHQVTQMGQEVILRCVPISNHLYFYWYRQILGQKVEFLVSFYNNEISEKSEIFDDQFSVERPDGSNFTLKIRSTKLEDSAMYFCASSGPSGGAGTQYFGPGTRLLVL.

The CDR3 DNA sequence: TGTGCCAGCAGCTTGGCGGCGGGGGACCCCTACAATGAGCAGTTCTTC. This translates into CASSLAAGDPYNEQFF. V gene TRBV5-4 combines with J gene TRBJ2-1; 7 bases agree with TRBD2. With V trimmed by 0 bases and J by 2 bases, 5 bases remained unmatched. The CDR3 has 16 residues. Germline CDR1 reads SGHNT; CDR2 reads YYREEE (reference sequence).

The V gene is TRBV5-4, the J gene TRBJ2-3, with D unclear. Trimming took 0 bases from V and 5 from J, leaving 7 bases between them. The CDR3 consists of 13 residues. CDR1 and CDR2 from the germline V gene are SGHNT and YYREEE (reference sequence). The CDR3 here is CASSLGGKDTQYF. Here the CDR3 DNA reads TGTGCCAGCAGCTTGGGAGGAAAAGATACGCAGTATTTT.

V usage is TRBV9 and J usage is TRBJ1-2, with 7 bases matching TRBD1. The CDR3 loop spans 13 amino acids. In germline, CDR1 is SGDLS, CDR2 YYNGEE. The junction had 4 bases not matched to a gene; V was cut back by 4 bases and J by 4 bases. CDR3 coding DNA: TGTGCCAGCAGCACCGGGACAGTCTATGGCTACACCTTC. Translating it yields CASSTGTVYGYTF.

The chain combines TRBV18 with TRBJ2-2; D is possibly TRBD2 (5 bases). Trimming took 6 bases from V and 1 from J, leaving 15 bases between them. This CDR3 comprises 16 residues. Germline V gene lookup returns CDR1 KGHSH and CDR2 LQKENI. The CDR3 nucleotides are TGTGCCAGCTCCCCGCAAACGGCGGGGAACACCGGGGAGCTGTTTTTT. Protein: CASSPQTAGNTGELFF. The entire variable domain, with the rest obtained from reference TRBV18 and TRBJ2-2, is as follows: NAGVMQNPRHLVRRRGQEARLRCSPMKGHSHVYWYRQLPEEGLKFMVYLQKENIIDESGMPKERFSAEFPKEGPSILRIQQVVRGDSAAYFCASSPQTAGNTGELFFGEGSRLTVL.

This clone was detected only a few times. The V and J genes are TRBV23-1 and TRBJ1-2; 7 bases agree with TRBD1. TRBV23-1 is sorted into the ORF group, with uncertain function. The junction had 10 bases not matched to a gene; V was cut back by 7 bases and J by 8 bases. The CDR3 has 13 amino acids. In DNA, the CDR3 is TGCGCCAGCACCGGGAGGGGGCTGGGAGGCTACACCTTC. Protein sequence: CASTGRGLGGYTF.

The V and J genes are TRBV5-3 and TRBJ2-3, with D perhaps matching TRBD2 (6 bases). TRBV5-3 is treated as an ORF (open reading frame) with a function not yet certain. V lost 3 bases and J 4 bases, leaving 9 bases between the germline ends. CDR3 size: 13 residues. CDR3 amino acids: CARSSGGSDTQYF. In nucleotides, the CDR3 is TGTGCCAGAAGCTCTGGAGGGTCAGATACGCAGTATTTT.

This clone was picked up one time. This chain uses TRBV2 with TRBJ2-5; TRBD1 aligns across 11 bases. The CDR3 has 15 amino acids. Germline V gives CDR1 SNHLY, CDR2 FYNNEI. The V and J ends lost 6 bases and 5 bases, in that order; junction bases with no gene match: 8. The CDR3 protein is CASRPGTGGTETQYF. CDR3 nucleotides: TGTGCCAGCAGACCCGGGACAGGGGGAACGGAGACCCAGTACTTC.

This chain connects TRBV20-1 to TRBJ2-5, with TRBD2 matching 8 bases. J was trimmed by 7 bases and V by 4 bases; bases with no gene match: 2. The CDR3 loop spans 11 amino acids. Germline V gene lookup returns CDR1 DFQATT and CDR2 SNEGSKA (reference sequence). Here the CDR3 DNA reads TGCAGTGCTACCCGGGAGGGGACCCAGTACTTC. It encodes CSATREGTQYF.

This chain connects TRBV5-1 to TRBJ2-7; weak D call: TRBD2 (5 bases). Trimming took off 1 base at V and 6 bases at J, with 14 bases between the two ends. This CDR3 is built from 14 residues. CDR1 and CDR2 (germline): SGHRS, YFSETQ. In nucleotides, the CDR3 is TGCGCCAGCAGCTTGTCGGGATCCCTCTTCGAGCAGTACTTC. Translation: CASSLSGSLFEQYF.

This clone was seen only once. The rearrangement uses TRBV27 and TRBJ1-5; D might be TRBD1 (6 bases). The CDR3 covers 17 residues. Germline loops: CDR1 MNHEY, CDR2 SMNVEV (reference sequence). The germline V and J ends were trimmed by 0 bases and 7 bases, with 19 bases remaining between them. The CDR3 sequence is CASSLSYPRGPGQPQHF. CDR3 DNA: TGTGCCAGCAGTTTATCGTACCCCAGGGGACCAGGGCAGCCCCAGCATTTT.

The chain is built from TRBV28 and TRBJ2-7; 8 bases fit TRBD1. There are 15 residues in the CDR3. V shed 5 bases, J shed 1 base, and the junction held 7 bases outside the gene matches. The germline CDR1 and CDR2 sequences are MDHEN and SYDVKM. The CDR3 sequence: CASSRTGTLSYEQYF. The DNA of the CDR3 is TGTGCCAGCAGTCGGACAGGGACCTTATCCTACGAGCAGTACTTC.

The gene calls are TRBV7-2 and TRBJ1-4; no clear D gene. CDR1 and CDR2 (germline): SGHTA, FQGNSA. The CDR3 runs to 14 residues. The germline V and J ends were trimmed by 8 bases and 1 base, with 11 bases remaining between them. The CDR3 sequence: CASSSGRTNEKLFF. The CDR3 DNA reads TGTGCCAGCTCGTCGGGTCGAACTAATGAAAAACTGTTTTTT.

V and J are TRBV27 and TRBJ2-7, with a possible D match to TRBD1 (6 bases). The CDR3 is made up of 15 amino acids. CDR1 is MNHEY and CDR2 is SMNVEV in the germline V gene (reference sequence). V lost 8 bases, J lost 5 bases, and 22 bases lay in between. The CDR3 DNA reads TGTGCCAGCTCGTCACGGGACACGATAGGCCACGAGCAGTACTTC. As protein: CASSSRDTIGHEQYF.

This clone was observed at least ten times. The rearrangement joins TRBV6-1 to TRBJ2-1; perhaps TRBD2 as D (5 bases). Germline CDR1 MNHNS, CDR2 SASEGT. This CDR3 has 13 amino acids. V shed 10 bases and J shed 0 bases, with 10 bases lying between them. CDR3 nucleotides: TGTGCCACCGGACTGAGCTCCTACAATGAGCAGTTCTTC. Residues: CATGLSSYNEQFF.

About this clone: At the DNA level, this CDR3 is encoded by other sequences in the same sample as well. The rearrangement links TRBV18 to TRBJ1-1; the D gene is possibly TRBD1 (5 bases). The CDR3 extends over 15 amino acids. The germline V gene has CDR1 KGHSH and CDR2 LQKENI. V was clipped by 1 base and J by 1 base, with 10 bases between them. The CDR3 loop is CASSPQGVGNTEAFF. For the CDR3, the DNA is TGTGCCAGCTCACCACAAGGGGTTGGGAACACTGAAGCTTTCTTT.

This chain joins TRBV10-3 and TRBJ2-7; no clear D gene. V was shortened by 3 bases and J by 2 bases, with 14 bases between the two germline ends. The CDR3 spans 15 residues. CDR1 is ENHRY and CDR2 is SYGVKD in the germline V gene. The CDR3 sequence is CAISDPMYSPYEQYF. As DNA, the CDR3 is TGTGCCATCAGTGACCCCATGTACTCCCCCTACGAGCAGTACTTC.

This sequence joins TRBV9 and TRBJ2-5; TRBD2 matches at 8 bases. There are 14 residues in the CDR3. After removal of 3 bases from V and 4 bases from J, the junction contained 5 bases not matched to a gene. Germline assignment: CDR1 SGDLS and CDR2 YYNGEE. CDR3 nucleotides: TGTGCCAGCAGCGCCGAGCGGGGGCGAGAGACCCAGTACTTC. Its translation: CASSAERGRETQYF.

This clone was picked up a small number of times. The rearrangement links TRBV14 to TRBJ2-1, with 7 bases aligning to TRBD2. The germline gives CDR1 SGHDN, CDR2 FVKESK. The CDR3 loop spans 17 amino acids. V lost 5 bases, J lost 3 bases, and 13 bases stayed unmatched. The CDR3 bases are TGTGCCAGCAGCGCCCCGTGGGGGGGACCAGGCTACAATGAGCAGTTCTTC. Residues: CASSAPWGGPGYNEQFF. Full variable domain (remainder filled in from reference TRBV14 and TRBJ2-1): EAGVTQFPSHSVIEKGQTVTLRCDPISGHDNLYWYRRVMGKEIKFLLHFVKESKQDESGMPNNRFLAERTGGTYSTLKVQPAELEDSGVYFCASSAPWGGPGYNEQFFGPGTRLTVL.

The gene calls are TRBV7-9 and TRBJ2-3; no definite D call. Trimming took off 2 bases at V and 3 bases at J, with 6 bases between the two ends. The V gene's germline CDR1 is SEHNR and CDR2 FQNEAQ (reference sequence). The CDR3 is 13 amino acids. The CDR3 reads CASSLLRTDTQYF. The CDR3 DNA is TGTGCCAGCAGCTTACTGAGGACAGATACGCAGTATTTT. Filled out from reference TRBV7-9 and TRBJ2-3, the complete variable domain reads DTGVSQNPRHKITKRGQNVTFRCDPISEHNRLYWYRQTLGQGPEFLTYFQNEAQLEKSRLLSDRFSAERPKGSFSTLEIQRTEQGDSAMYLCASSLLRTDTQYFGPGTRLTVL.

The chain recombines TRBV5-4 with TRBJ2-7; D is perhaps TRBD2 (5 bases). CDR1 SGHNT and CDR2 YYREEE come from the germline V gene (reference sequence). The CDR3 length is 16 residues. V lost 6 bases and J 1 base, leaving 20 bases between the germline ends. The CDR3 region has the DNA TGTGCCAGCAAGGTTGCTCGAGGAGGCGTTTCCTACGAGCAGTACTTC. Translating gives CASKVARGGVSYEQYF.

This clone appeared a single time. The V call is TRBV5-6, the J call TRBJ1-1, with no clear D. Germline V gene lookup returns CDR1 SGHDT and CDR2 YYEEEE. The ends were cut back, 2 bases at V and 1 base at J, with 9 bases in the middle. The CDR3 loop spans 14 amino acids. The CDR3 coding sequence is TGTGCCAGCAGCTTTGGCAATACGAACACTGAAGCTTTCTTT. Its protein is CASSFGNTNTEAFF.

The V and J genes are TRBV11-1 and TRBJ1-2, with TRBD1 matching 9 bases. The length of the CDR3 is 16 residues. Germline V gene lookup returns CDR1 SGHAT and CDR2 FQDESV (reference sequence). V lost 6 bases and J lost 7; bases outside the gene matches: 15. CDR3 nucleotide sequence: TGTGCCAGCAGAACCCTCTTGGGACAGGGAGCGTCTGGCTACACCTTC. Protein sequence: CASRTLLGQGASGYTF.

The chain couples TRBV5-6 to TRBJ1-6; 12 bases map to TRBD1. Per germline, CDR1 SGHDT and CDR2 YYEEEE. Trimming took 3 bases from V and 8 from J; bases not matched to a gene: 9. This CDR3 has 17 amino acids. In DNA form, the CDR3 reads TGTGCCAGCAGCTCGAGCTTCCGGGACAGGGGGCATTCACCCCTCCACTTT. Encoded protein: CASSSSFRDRGHSPLHF.

CDR3 sequence: CASSPRGQVYEQYF. CDR3 sequence (DNA): TGTGCCAGCAGCCCACGCGGGCAGGTATACGAGCAGTACTTC. The rearrangement uses TRBV7-9 and TRBJ2-5; weak D call: TRBD2 (5 bases). With the DNA end fitting TRBJ2-7 better, the J assignment may be wrong. The CDR3 is 14 amino acids. CDR1 SEHNR and CDR2 FQNEAQ come from the germline V gene (reference sequence).

The rearrangement links TRBV7-2 to TRBJ2-2; D unclear. Trimming removed 1 base at V and 10 bases at J, with 7 bases between. CDR1 is SGHTA, CDR2 FQGNSA, per germline. The CDR3 runs to 12 residues. The CDR3 DNA follows: TGTGCCAGCAGCTTAGGGCCGAAGGAGCTGTTTTTT. Protein product: CASSLGPKELFF.

V is TRBV19 and J is TRBJ2-1; 8 bases agree with TRBD1. The CDR3 is 17 amino acids. The V gene end was trimmed by 4 bases and the J gene end by 4 bases; junction bases not matched to a gene: 12. Germline CDR1 and CDR2: LNHDA and SQIVND (reference sequence). The CDR3 sequence is CASSTDDRGWLYNEQFF. In DNA form, the CDR3 reads TGTGCCAGTAGTACTGATGACAGGGGATGGCTTTACAATGAGCAGTTCTTC.

Only a few counts were recorded for this clone. J is TRBJ1-2 and V is TRBV2; 9 bases are a match to TRBD1. CDR3 length: 13 residues. The ends lost 3 bases at V and 7 bases at J; junction bases unmatched: 3. The germline V gene has CDR1 SNHLY and CDR2 FYNNEI. The CDR3 reads CASSDGTGFGYTF. CDR3 in DNA: TGTGCCAGCAGTGATGGGACAGGGTTTGGCTACACCTTC.

The chain links TRBV5-4 to TRBJ1-2; tentative D call: TRBD1 (6 bases). The CDR3 is 15 residues long. Germline V lookup: CDR1 SGHNT, CDR2 YYREEE (reference sequence). V lost 5 bases and J 6 bases, leaving 20 bases between the germline ends. This CDR3 is CASRLGPAKGDGYTF. The CDR3, as DNA: TGTGCCAGCAGACTTGGCCCAGCGAAGGGGGATGGCTACACCTTC.

This chain connects TRBV5-1 to TRBJ2-1; 8 nucleotides match TRBD2. CDR1 and CDR2 (germline): SGHRS, YFSETQ. The CDR3 consists of 15 residues. Germline trimming cut 3 bases from V and 7 bases from J; bases unmatched to any gene: 9. CDR3 sequence (DNA): TGCGCCAGCAGCTGGGGAAATAGCGGGGTTAATGAGCAGTTCTTC. This sequence encodes CASSWGNSGVNEQFF.

J is TRBJ2-7 and V is TRBV2, with TRBD2 identical over 9 bases. Trimming removed 4 bases from V and 5 bases from J; junction bases left unmatched: 6. This CDR3 is built from 14 residues. CDR1 and CDR2 (germline): SNHLY, FYNNEI. CDR3 loop: CASSAEAGGDEQYF. The CDR3 nucleotides are TGTGCCAGCAGTGCGGAAGCGGGAGGAGACGAGCAGTACTTC.